The next 18 T cell receptor beta chains were all read from a single sample in a study of cytomegalovirus exposure and HLA in healthy donors. The PCR was carried out with 60 Vbeta primers and 13 Jbeta primers. Generated by immunoSEQ multiplex PCR, the TCRdb table keeps only in-frame clones and is missing some. The table lists 100,000 or so clones, roughly three quarters of them singletons, with around 3.5% in the top ten. Sequencing input: PBMCs. The source of these receptors is a man aged 25 to 45 in good health and CMV-seronegative.

This chain connects TRBV7-9 to TRBJ2-1, with D perhaps matching TRBD2 (6 bases). The V and J ends lost 3 bases and 7 bases respectively, with 13 bases between them. The CDR3 loop spans 14 amino acids. From germline, CDR1 is SEHNR and CDR2 FQNEAQ (reference sequence). The CDR3 nucleotides are TGTGCCAGCAGCTTTGGGGGGAGGCGGAATGAGCAGTTCTTC. Amino acid sequence: CASSFGGRRNEQFF.

The V gene is TRBV4-3, the J gene TRBJ2-1; TRBD1 is a possible D gene (5 bases). The CDR3 totals 14 residues. CDR1 and CDR2 (germline): LGHNA, YSLEER. V lost 0 bases to trimming and J lost 3 bases, with 6 bases between them. CDR3 coding DNA: TGCGCCAGCAGCCAAGATGGACACTACAATGAGCAGTTCTTC. This gives the protein CASSQDGHYNEQFF.

This clone was detected only a few times. The CDR3 nucleotides read TGTGCCAGCAGCTTAGGACAGGGTAGCACCGGGGAGCTGTTTTTT. Its translation is CASSLGQGSTGELFF. This chain joins TRBV11-3 and TRBJ2-2; TRBD1 agrees at 7 bases. Trimming at V came to 1 base and at J to 4 bases, leaving 3 bases not matched to a gene. Germline V gene data show CDR1 as SGHNT and CDR2 as YENEEA. The CDR3 contains 15 residues.

V is TRBV2 and J is TRBJ1-6; no reliable D call. Germline assignment: CDR1 SNHLY and CDR2 FYNNEI. Trimming left V 9 bases short and J 0 bases short, with 9 bases between. The CDR3 has 14 amino acids. The CDR3 region is CASGESSYNSPLHF. CDR3 bases: TGTGCCAGTGGGGAGAGCTCCTATAATTCACCCCTCCACTTT.

The V call is TRBV28, the J call TRBJ1-6; the match to TRBD1 covers 9 bases. The germline V gene encodes CDR1 MDHEN and CDR2 SYDVKM. This CDR3 is built from 15 residues. V shed 7 bases, J shed 8 bases, and the junction held 9 bases outside the gene matches. CDR3: CASTAAGTGYSPLHF. Here the CDR3 DNA reads TGTGCCAGCACCGCAGCCGGGACAGGGTATTCACCCCTCCACTTT. The variable domain in full, completed from reference TRBV28 and TRBJ1-6, reads DVKVTQSSRYLVKRTGEKVFLECVQDMDHENMFWYRQDPGLGLRLIYFSYDVKMKEKGDIPEGYSVSREKKERFSLILESASTNQTSMYLCASTAAGTGYSPLHFGNGTRLTVT.

CDR3 coding DNA: TGTGCCAGCGGCAACAGGGCCCCCTTGGGCGAGCAGTACTTC. It specifies CASGNRAPLGEQYF. The chain is built from TRBV2 and TRBJ2-7; a possible D gene is TRBD1 (6 bases). Trimming stripped 8 bases from V and 6 bases from J, with 20 bases between. CDR3 length: 14 residues. Germline CDR1 reads SNHLY; CDR2 reads FYNNEI.

The gene calls are TRBV28 and TRBJ1-5; 9 nucleotides line up with TRBD1. The J segment lost 5 bases and the V segment lost 8 bases, leaving 10 bases of the junction unmatched. The germline CDR1 and CDR2 sequences are MDHEN and SYDVKM. The CDR3 runs to 15 residues. The CDR3 coding sequence is TGTGCCAGCCTTCCTTCGGGACAGGGCGATCAGCCCCAGCATTTT. This sequence encodes CASLPSGQGDQPQHF.

This chain links TRBV6-5 with TRBJ1-1; TRBD1 agrees at 8 bases. From germline, CDR1 is MNHEY and CDR2 SVGAGI. This CDR3 comprises 14 residues. The V segment lost 5 bases and the J segment 2 bases; nucleotides outside the gene matches: 4. The CDR3: CASSPGQGNTEAFF. DNA for the CDR3: TGTGCCAGCAGTCCAGGACAGGGAAACACTGAAGCTTTCTTT.

This clone was counted between two and nine times. The CDR3 nucleotides read TGTGCCAGCAGCTTGGGACAGGGAAACATTCAGTACTTC. This codes for CASSLGQGNIQYF. The J gene is TRBJ2-4, the V gene TRBV11-3; 9 bases fit TRBD1. CDR1 and CDR2 from the germline V gene are SGHNT and YENEEA. The CDR3 is 13 residues long. V lost 3 bases and J lost 6; bases outside the gene matches: 0.

The sample holds a few counts of this clone. Different DNA sequences within this sample yield the same CDR3. This chain connects TRBV18 to TRBJ1-1; D ambiguous. The CDR3 runs to 13 residues. Trimming took off 3 bases at V and 0 bases at J, with 5 bases between the two ends. Looked up from germline, CDR1 is KGHSH and CDR2 is LQKENI. The CDR3, as DNA: TGTGCCAGCTCACCCTCGGTGAACACTGAAGCTTTCTTT. Translated: CASSPSVNTEAFF.

The chain carries TRBV29-1 and TRBJ2-3, with TRBD2 identical over 8 bases. CDR1 and CDR2 (germline): SQVTM, ANQGSEA. This CDR3 has 12 amino acids. V was clipped by 4 bases and J by 5 bases; unmatched bases: 2. CDR3 nucleotide sequence: TGCAGCGTTGGTCGGGAGGGAGATACGCAGTATTTT. Protein: CSVGREGDTQYF.

The chain carries TRBV27 and TRBJ1-5; D gene unclear. Per germline, CDR1 MNHEY and CDR2 SMNVEV (reference sequence). The germline V and J ends were trimmed by 2 bases and 5 bases, with 7 bases remaining between them. This CDR3 is built from 13 residues. CDR3 nucleotides: TGTGCCAGCAGTTTAAACGGGTATCAGCCCCAGCATTTT. Residues: CASSLNGYQPQHF.

The V and J genes are TRBV6-6 and TRBJ1-2; 8 nucleotides line up with TRBD1. The CDR3 totals 12 residues. The trim removed 5 bases at V and 13 bases at J, leaving 9 bases unmatched. CDR1 and CDR2 from the germline V gene are MNHNY and SVGAGI (reference sequence). In nucleotides, the CDR3 is TGTGCCAGCAGTCAAGGACAGGGATTAAGCACCTTC. It specifies CASSQGQGLSTF.

The chain's CDR3 is CASNKRYYEQYF. The CDR3 nucleotides read TGTGCCAGCAATAAGCGGTACTACGAGCAGTACTTC. The chain carries TRBV28 and TRBJ2-7; a weak D match, TRBD2 (5 bases). This CDR3 has 12 residues. The ends were cut back, 7 bases at V and 3 bases at J, with 10 bases in the middle. In germline, CDR1 is MDHEN, CDR2 SYDVKM.

V usage is TRBV25-1 and J usage is TRBJ2-5, with 8 bases lining up with TRBD1. The germline CDR1 and CDR2 sequences are MGHDK and SYGVNS. V gave up 5 bases and J gave up 5 bases; unmatched junction bases: 16. CDR3 length: 17 amino acids. As DNA, the CDR3 is TGTGCCAGCAGTAACCTCAATCTCAGGGGGCAGGAGGAGACCCAGTACTTC. Protein sequence: CASSNLNLRGQEETQYF.

The chain joins TRBV5-1 to TRBJ1-2; D is possibly TRBD1 (5 bases). The length of the CDR3 is 15 residues. V was trimmed by 2 bases and J by 3 bases, leaving 14 bases between them. CDR1 SGHRS and CDR2 YFSETQ come from the germline V gene. The CDR3 DNA follows: TGCGCCAGCAGCTTAGCGCCGGACACTCACTATGGCTACACCTTC. This encodes CASSLAPDTHYGYTF.

The V call is TRBV7-9, the J call TRBJ1-2, with D maybe TRBD1 (6 bases). The CDR3 sequence is 15 residues long. V was clipped by 1 base and J by 0 bases, with 9 bases between them. The V gene's germline CDR1 is SEHNR and CDR2 FQNEAQ (reference sequence). This chain's CDR3 is CASSLGDTANYGYTF. In nucleotides, the CDR3 is TGTGCCAGCAGCTTAGGGGACACTGCTAACTATGGCTACACCTTC.

The genes are TRBV7-9 and TRBJ2-1, with TRBD2 matching over 7 bases. This CDR3 spans 15 amino acids. The junction had 5 bases not matched to a gene; V was cut back by 2 bases and J by 4 bases. CDR1 is SEHNR and CDR2 is FQNEAQ in the germline V gene (reference sequence). CDR3 sequence: CASSLSGGEYNEQFF. As DNA, the CDR3 is TGTGCCAGCAGCTTATCGGGGGGAGAGTACAATGAGCAGTTCTTC.